The sequence of this T cell receptor (beta chain) was determined in a study of PD-1 blockade in classical Hodgkin lymphoma. Patients all relapsed after autologous stem cell transplantation, and there was variation in brentuximab vedotin exposure. Responses achieved at best were complete response, partial response or progressive disease. Notes on the study in general: The CD4+ diversity rise by C4D1 was clearest in complete responders. Complete responders started with a diversity level that resembled newly diagnosed patients at baseline. Diminished baseline TCR diversity has been reported in newly diagnosed patients relative to healthy donors.

A note on this clone: Its target is not known.

Germline CDR1 SGDLS, CDR2 YYNGEE. The V and J ends lost 2 bases and 0 bases respectively, with 11 bases between them. The CDR3 totals 15 residues. Assay used: immunoSEQ multiplex PCR; TCRdb lists only in-frame clones, some missing. Of tens of thousands of clones in the sample, 77% were seen once. The V call is TRBV9, the J call TRBJ1-2; a possible D gene is TRBD1 (5 bases). The sequence was obtained from a human donor with classical Hodgkin lymphoma. The input for sequencing was peripheral blood mononuclear cells (PBMCs), taken before the second cycle of nivolumab. CDR3 sequence reads: CASSVTDQANYGYTF. CDR3 DNA: TGTGCCAGCAGCGTGACAGACCAAGCTAACTATGGCTACACCTTC.